One and the same sample provided the 27 T cell receptor beta chains below, sequenced in a study of blood T cell repertoires in COVID-19. Data came from immunoSEQ multiplex PCR; TCRdb stores just in-frame clones and leaves some out. The sample has around 380,000 clones; roughly four fifths are singletons. Sequenced sample: peripheral blood. These TCRs come from a human donor with acute or convalescent COVID-19. The donor label of this sample is uncertain.

The CDR3 DNA follows: TGTGCCAGCAGTTTAAGCGGGGCCCGTGGCTACACCTTC. Translation: CASSLSGARGYTF. This rearrangement joins TRBV28 to TRBJ1-2, with D perhaps matching TRBD1 (5 bases). V was clipped by 2 bases and J by 7 bases, with 11 bases between them. CDR1 is MDHEN and CDR2 is SYDVKM in the germline V gene. The CDR3 has 13 residues.

V and J are TRBV3-1 (or the pseudogene TRBV3-2) and TRBJ1-5; D gene unclear. The germline gives CDR1 LGHDT, CDR2 YNNKEL (reference sequence). V lost 4 bases and J lost 4, with 11 bases in between. This CDR3 region has 14 residues. The CDR3 is CASSPFLANQPQHF. CDR3 nucleotide sequence: TGTGCCAGCAGCCCGTTTTTAGCAAATCAGCCCCAGCATTTT.

The chain joins TRBV18 to TRBJ2-4; 8 positions match TRBD1. After removal of 2 bases from V and 1 base from J, the junction contained 13 bases not matched to a gene. This CDR3 region has 19 residues. Germline V lookup: CDR1 KGHSH, CDR2 LQKENI. The CDR3 sequence: CASSPKSAGGGGAKNIQYF. CDR3 in DNA: TGTGCCAGCTCACCAAAGAGTGCAGGGGGCGGTGGGGCCAAAAACATTCAGTACTTC.

CDR3 residues: CAISEGRELGNEQFF. The CDR3 nucleotides read TGTGCCATCAGTGAGGGGCGGGAGTTGGGGAATGAGCAGTTCTTC. The rearrangement uses TRBV10-3 and TRBJ2-1, with 7 positions matching TRBD2. Germline V gives CDR1 ENHRY, CDR2 SYGVKD. V lost 2 bases and J lost 7; bases outside the gene matches: 8. The CDR3 sequence is 15 residues long.

This clone was picked up one time. This chain uses TRBV28 with TRBJ1-2; TRBD1 agrees at 8 bases. Germline V gives CDR1 MDHEN, CDR2 SYDVKM. V shed 10 bases, J shed 7 bases, and the junction held 14 bases outside the gene matches. This CDR3 comprises 14 residues. The CDR3 sequence: CATRGQGSYVGYTF. CDR3 DNA sequence: TGTGCCACCCGAGGACAGGGATCGTACGTTGGCTACACCTTC.

The rearrangement joins TRBV11-2 to TRBJ2-1, with 15 positions matching TRBD2. The CDR3 is made up of 16 amino acids. The trim removed 4 bases at V and 8 bases at J, leaving 6 bases unmatched. Germline lookup yields CDR1 SGHAT and CDR2 FQNNGV. This chain's CDR3 is CASSWTSGGARDEQFF. The CDR3, as DNA: TGTGCCAGCAGCTGGACTAGCGGGGGGGCCAGGGATGAGCAGTTCTTC.

The chain recombines TRBV3-1 (or the pseudogene TRBV3-2) with TRBJ1-5; 9 bases fit TRBD1. The CDR3 sequence is 15 residues long. V lost 1 base, J lost 9 bases, and 7 bases stayed unmatched. Looked up from germline, CDR1 is LGHDT and CDR2 is YNNKEL (reference sequence). The chain's CDR3 is CASSQGTGASRPQHF. CDR3 coding DNA: TGTGCCAGCAGCCAAGGGACAGGGGCCTCGAGGCCCCAGCATTTT.

This chain joins TRBV19 and TRBJ1-5; perhaps TRBD1 as D (5 bases). Germline V lookup: CDR1 LNHDA, CDR2 SQIVND (reference sequence). V gave up 6 bases and J gave up 5 bases, with 20 bases separating them. The CDR3 contains 16 residues. The CDR3 loop reads CASRGSRTFLDQPQHF. DNA of the CDR3: TGTGCCAGTAGGGGGTCCAGGACATTTTTGGATCAGCCCCAGCATTTT.

This clone was picked up one time. The genes are TRBV30 and TRBJ2-3; tentatively, D is TRBD1 (6 bases). The CDR3 has 17 residues. The V gene's germline CDR1 is GTSNPN and CDR2 SVGIG (reference sequence). Trimming stripped 2 bases from V and 0 bases from J, with 18 bases between. The CDR3 protein is CAWSRPRDISSTDTQYF. The CDR3 nucleotides read TGTGCCTGGAGTCGGCCTAGGGACATTTCTAGCACAGATACGCAGTATTTT.

V gene TRBV12-3 or TRBV12-4 combines with J gene TRBJ2-5; no definite D call. V lost 7 bases, J lost 5 bases, and 8 bases lay in between. The CDR3 has 11 amino acids. The CDR3 region is CASTTRETQYF. CDR3 bases: TGTGCCAGCACCACGAGGGAGACCCAGTACTTC.

CDR3 coding DNA: TGTGCCAGCAGCCACCGGGACAAACTTTCACCCCTCCACTTT. This sequence encodes CASSHRDKLSPLHF. V usage is TRBV5-4 and J usage is TRBJ1-6; a possible D gene is TRBD1 (6 bases). V was pared by 4 bases and J by 9 bases, with 14 bases between. Germline V gene lookup returns CDR1 SGHNT and CDR2 YYREEE (reference sequence). The CDR3 has 14 residues. Variable domain in full (rest from reference TRBV5-4 and TRBJ1-6): ETGVTQSPTHLIKTRGQQVTLRCSSQSGHNTVSWYQQALGQGPQFIFQYYREEENGRGNFPPRFSGLQFPNYSSELNVNALELDDSALYLCASSHRDKLSPLHFGNGTRLTVT.

This sequence joins TRBV7-6 and TRBJ2-1; possibly TRBD1 for D (6 bases). Germline V lookup: CDR1 SGHVS, CDR2 FNYEAQ. V dropped 0 bases and J dropped 2 bases, with 14 bases sitting between them. The CDR3 covers 17 residues. The CDR3, as DNA: TGTGCCAGCAGCTTAGCCCCACAGGGCCTCGCCTACAATGAGCAGTTCTTC. Protein: CASSLAPQGLAYNEQFF.

The chain carries TRBV18 and TRBJ1-4; no firm D call. Looked up from germline, CDR1 is KGHSH and CDR2 is LQKENI. Trimming removed 9 bases from V and 4 bases from J, with 18 bases in between. The CDR3 consists of 15 residues. The CDR3 bases are TGTGCCAGTACGAGAGCCGGGAGGGATAATGAAAAACTGTTTTTT. Encoded protein: CASTRAGRDNEKLFF.

The CDR3, as DNA: TGTGCCAGCAGCGCTTGGACTACTAACTATGGCTACACCTTC. Protein product: CASSAWTTNYGYTF. The chain has TRBV5-5 and TRBJ1-2; D is ambiguous. Trimming pared 4 bases from V and 0 bases from J, leaving 10 bases between. Looked up from germline, CDR1 is SGHKS and CDR2 is YYEKEE (reference sequence). CDR3 length: 14 residues. The entire variable domain, with the rest obtained from reference TRBV5-5 and TRBJ1-2, is as follows: DAGVTQSPTHLIKTRGQQVTLRCSPISGHKSVSWYQQVLGQGPQFIFQYYEKEERGRGNFPDRFSARQFPNYSSELNVNALLLGDSALYLCASSAWTTNYGYTFGSGTRLTVV.

The chain joins TRBV27 to TRBJ2-2; 7 nucleotides match TRBD2. The V gene end was trimmed by 3 bases and the J gene end by 5 bases; junction bases not matched to a gene: 6. This CDR3 has 15 amino acids. Germline CDR1 is MNHEY and CDR2 is SMNVEV (reference sequence). In DNA form, the CDR3 reads TGTGCCAGCAGTTTTAACGGGGGGAAGACCGGGGAGCTGTTTTTT. It is translated as CASSFNGGKTGELFF.

This clone was seen more than once but under ten times. The genes are TRBV7-8 and TRBJ1-5; D not resolved. Germline lookup yields CDR1 SGHVS and CDR2 FQNEAQ. Trimming removed 1 base at V and 6 bases at J, with 7 bases between. The CDR3 spans 13 residues. The CDR3: CASSLVSGQPQHF. DNA of the CDR3: TGTGCCAGCAGCTTAGTCTCGGGTCAGCCCCAGCATTTT. The variable domain in full, with the rest retrieved from reference TRBV7-8 and TRBJ1-5, is GAGVSQSPRYKVAKRGQDVALRCDPISGHVSLFWYQQALGQGPEFLTYFQNEAQLDKSGLPSDRFFAERPEGSVSTLKIQRTQQEDSAVYLCASSLVSGQPQHFGDGTRLSIL.

The chain is built from TRBV27 and TRBJ2-4; D might be TRBD1 (8 bases). Germline CDR1 MNHEY, CDR2 SMNVEV (reference sequence). Trimming took 5 bases from V and 3 from J, leaving 14 bases between them. The CDR3 length is 15 residues. This CDR3 reads CASSLNRGGKNIQYF. The CDR3 DNA is TGTGCCAGCAGTCTAAACAGGGGGGGCAAAAACATTCAGTACTTC.

CDR3 in amino acids: CASSPYAGQGFYGYTF. CDR3 nucleotide sequence: TGTGCCAGCAGCCCATACGCGGGACAGGGGTTCTATGGCTACACCTTC. The chain uses TRBV5-5 and TRBJ1-2, with 10 bases identical to TRBD1. CDR1 and CDR2 (germline): SGHKS, YYEKEE (reference sequence). V trimming: 4 bases; J trimming: 4 bases; junction bases outside the gene matches: 10. The CDR3 totals 16 residues.

The chain links TRBV11-2 to TRBJ2-3, with 9 bases lining up with TRBD1. V gave up 5 bases and J gave up 0 bases; unmatched junction bases: 15. This CDR3 has 19 amino acids. Germline CDR1 reads SGHAT; CDR2 reads FQNNGV. Here the CDR3 DNA reads TGTGCCAGCAGCAACAGGGGGCGGTCATCGACTGGGAGCACAGATACGCAGTATTTT. This sequence encodes CASSNRGRSSTGSTDTQYF.

This chain connects TRBV30 to TRBJ2-1; 11 bases are shared with TRBD2. Germline CDR1 reads GTSNPN; CDR2 reads SVGIG (reference sequence). Losses at the gene ends were 2 bases for V and 6 bases for J; bases not matched to a gene: 9. The CDR3 is 16 residues long. The CDR3 spells CAWSRAGTSGLNEQFF. CDR3 DNA sequence: TGTGCCTGGAGTAGGGCTGGGACTAGCGGACTCAATGAGCAGTTCTTC. The full variable domain, in which reference TRBV30 and TRBJ2-1 provide the parts outside the CDR3, is SQTIHQWPATLVQPVGSPLSLECTVEGTSNPNLYWYRQAAGRGLQLLFYSVGIGQISSEVPQNLSASRPQDRQFILSSKKLLLSDSGFYLCAWSRAGTSGLNEQFFGPGTRLTVL.

The genes are TRBV5-8 and TRBJ2-3, with a tentative D call TRBD2 (7 bases). The CDR3 contains 20 residues. The V end lost 0 bases, the J end lost 2 bases, and 25 bases lay between the germline ends. From germline, CDR1 is SGHTS and CDR2 YDEGEE. The CDR3 sequence: CASSLDRSLYREGHTDTQYF. CDR3 in DNA: TGTGCCAGCAGCTTGGACCGGTCCCTCTACAGGGAGGGGCACACAGATACGCAGTATTTT.

V and J are TRBV28 and TRBJ2-5, with TRBD2 as a possible D gene (5 bases). Between the trimmed V and J ends, which lost 3 bases and 8 bases, there was a span of 19 bases. The CDR3 spans 15 residues. Germline-derived CDR1 and CDR2 are MDHEN and SYDVKM. CDR3: CASSLERGSKRTQYF. As DNA, the CDR3 is TGTGCCAGCAGTTTGGAGAGAGGGTCTAAGAGAACCCAGTACTTC.

The rearrangement links TRBV11-2 to TRBJ1-1; possible D gene TRBD1, 6 bases. The CDR3 has 14 amino acids. Trimming stripped 6 bases from V and 1 base from J, with 12 bases between. Looked up from germline, CDR1 is SGHAT and CDR2 is FQNNGV. The CDR3 region is CASSYGTTNTEAFF. DNA of the CDR3: TGTGCCAGCAGTTACGGGACAACGAACACTGAAGCTTTCTTT.

The V call is TRBV6-5, the J call TRBJ1-2; D is uncertain. Trimming shortened V by 10 bases and J by 0 bases, and 12 bases separated the two germline ends. There are 13 residues in the CDR3. The V gene's germline CDR1 is MNHEY and CDR2 SVGAGI. CDR3 sequence: CATLTRTNYGYTF. The CDR3 DNA follows: TGTGCCACCCTTACTCGTACTAACTATGGCTACACCTTC.

Concerning this clone: A read error may produce the germline difference seen at one junction end. The rearrangement links TRBV5-1 to TRBJ1-2, with 7 bases that match TRBD1. The germline CDR1 and CDR2 sequences are SGHRS and YFSETQ. This CDR3 is built from 12 residues. The CDR3, as DNA: TGCGCCAGCAGCTTGTCGGGACAGAGTCCTTTCTTC. Amino acid sequence: CASSLSGQSPFF.

The chain carries TRBV30 and TRBJ2-7; no reliable D call. V shed 4 bases and J shed 4 bases, with 8 bases lying between them. Germline CDR1 and CDR2: GTSNPN and SVGIG (reference sequence). The CDR3 covers 11 residues. The CDR3 protein is CAWTQAYEQYF. The CDR3, as DNA: TGTGCCTGGACGCAAGCTTACGAGCAGTACTTC.

This chain links TRBV19 with TRBJ1-5; D perhaps matches TRBD1 (5 bases). There are 16 residues in the CDR3. Trimming cost V 4 bases and J 0 bases, with 13 bases left between them. Germline assignment: CDR1 LNHDA and CDR2 SQIVND (reference sequence). DNA for the CDR3: TGTGCCAGTAGTACGGCACACAGGCTTAGCAATCAGCCCCAGCATTTT. As protein: CASSTAHRLSNQPQHF.